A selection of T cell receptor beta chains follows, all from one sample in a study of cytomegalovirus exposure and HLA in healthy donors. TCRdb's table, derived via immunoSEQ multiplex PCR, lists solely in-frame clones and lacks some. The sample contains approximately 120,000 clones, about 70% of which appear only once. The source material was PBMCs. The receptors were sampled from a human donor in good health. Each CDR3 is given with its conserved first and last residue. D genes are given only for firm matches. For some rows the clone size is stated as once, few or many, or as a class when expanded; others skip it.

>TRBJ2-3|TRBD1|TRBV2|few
TGTGCCAGCAGCGCTGGACAGGGGCGGGGGCCCGCTAGCACAGATACGCAGTATTTT
CASSAGQGRGPASTDTQYF
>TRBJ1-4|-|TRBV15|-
TGTGCCACCAGCAGAGAAGGTTGGGCAGACGCAACTAATGAAAAACTGTTTTTT
CATSREGWADATNEKLFF
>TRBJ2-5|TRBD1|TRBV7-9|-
TGTGCCAGCAGCAGGGGACAGAGACAAGAGACCCAGTACTTC
CASSRGQRQETQYF
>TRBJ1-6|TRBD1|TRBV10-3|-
TGTGCCATCAGTTCCCGGGACAGGGTACATTCACCCCTCCACTTT
CAISSRDRVHSPLHF
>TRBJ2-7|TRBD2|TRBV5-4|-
TGTGCCAGCACCCCATCGGGGGGCTCCTACGAGCAGTACTTC
CASTPSGGSYEQYF
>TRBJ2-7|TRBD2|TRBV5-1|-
TGCGCCAGCAGCTTGGGGCTAGCGGGGGGCCTCTACGAGCAGTACTTC
CASSLGLAGGLYEQYF
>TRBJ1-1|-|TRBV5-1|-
TGCGCCAGCAGCTTCGGAGGGGTGGGCACTGAAGCTTTCTTT
CASSFGGVGTEAFF
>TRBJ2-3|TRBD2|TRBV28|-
TGTGCCAGCAGTTTACCAGGACTAGCGGGGGCCCGGTGGGCAGATACGCAGTATTTT
CASSLPGLAGARWADTQYF
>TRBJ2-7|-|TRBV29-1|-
TGCAGCGTTGAAGTTAGGGGAAGAACCTACGAGCAGTACTTC
CSVEVRGRTYEQYF
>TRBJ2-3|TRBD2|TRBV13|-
TGTGCCAGCAGCCTTCAACTAGCGGGGGGGCCAGATACGCAGTATTTT
CASSLQLAGGPDTQYF
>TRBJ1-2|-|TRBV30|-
TGTGCCTGGAGCGTTCGAGGAGGCTACACCTTC
CAWSVRGGYTF
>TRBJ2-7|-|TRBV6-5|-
TGTGCCAGCAGTTATCTTGGTGGAGACTACGAGCAGTACTTC
CASSYLGGDYEQYF
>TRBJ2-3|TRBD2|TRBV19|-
TGTGCCAGTAGCGTCTTGGGAGGGCGGGGGGCGACAGATACGCAGTATTTT
CASSVLGGRGATDTQYF
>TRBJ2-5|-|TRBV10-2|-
TGCGCCAGCTACAGGGATCGAGGAGAGACCCAGTACTTC
CASYRDRGETQYF
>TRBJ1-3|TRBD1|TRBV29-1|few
TGCAGCGTTGGCCTGGGACAGTCTGGAAACACCATATATTTT
CSVGLGQSGNTIYF
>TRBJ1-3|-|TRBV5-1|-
TGCGCCAGCAGAACGGGACAAACAGGGGGAAACACCATATATTTT
CASRTGQTGGNTIYF
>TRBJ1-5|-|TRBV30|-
TGTGCCTGGAGTGTAGGGCCAGGGGTTTTAGGCAATCAGCCCCAGCATTTT
CAWSVGPGVLGNQPQHF
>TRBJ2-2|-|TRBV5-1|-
TGCGCCAGCAGCCCCTCCCCAGGGCCGAACACCGGGGAGCTGTTTTTT
CASSPSPGPNTGELFF
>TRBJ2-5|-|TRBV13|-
TGTGCCAGCAGCTTACGGACTCGATCGGGGACCCAGTACTTC
CASSLRTRSGTQYF
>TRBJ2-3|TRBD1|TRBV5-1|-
TGCGCCAGCAGCCGAGGGACAGGGAGCACAGATACGCAGTATTTT
CASSRGTGSTDTQYF
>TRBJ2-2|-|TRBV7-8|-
TGTGCCAGCAGCGATTACCAGGGTACCGGGGAGCTGTTTTTT
CASSDYQGTGELFF
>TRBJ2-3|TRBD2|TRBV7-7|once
TGTGCTAGCAGCTTAGAAGCGGGGGGTCCAGATACGCAGTATTTT
CASSLEAGGPDTQYF
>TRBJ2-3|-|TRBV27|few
TGTGCCAGCAGCCCCTCCGGGACTAGCACAGATACGCAGTATTTT
CASSPSGTSTDTQYF
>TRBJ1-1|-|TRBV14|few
TGTGCCAGCAGCCAAGTGGGAGGGTGGTCCACTGAAGCTTTCTTT
CASSQVGGWSTEAFF
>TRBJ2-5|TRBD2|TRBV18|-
TGTGCCAGCTCACCAAGGTTGACTAGCGGGGGAGAGACCCAGTACTTC
CASSPRLTSGGETQYF
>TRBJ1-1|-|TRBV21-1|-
TGTGCCAGCAGCGCCGGGACAGGAATCAACACTGAAGCTTTCTTT
CASSAGTGINTEAFF
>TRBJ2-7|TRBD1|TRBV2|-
TGTGCCAGCAGGGGACAGCTCTACGAGCAGTACTTC
CASRGQLYEQYF
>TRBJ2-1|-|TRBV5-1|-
TGCGCCAGCAGCCCAGGGGCGAAGAGGGATGAGCAGTTCTTC
CASSPGAKRDEQFF
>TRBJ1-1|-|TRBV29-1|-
TGCAGCGTTGTTATGAGGGCTGGGACTGAAGCTTTCTTT
CSVVMRAGTEAFF
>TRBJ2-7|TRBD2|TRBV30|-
TGTGCCTGGAGCGGGAGGAGCTCCTACGAGCAGTACTTC
CAWSGRSSYEQYF
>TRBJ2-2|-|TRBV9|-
TGTGCCAGCAGCGTAGGTATAACCGGGGAGCTGTTTTTT
CASSVGITGELFF
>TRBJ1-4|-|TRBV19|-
TGTGCCAGTTCTCGACAGGTAGAGGAAAAACTGTTTTTT
CASSRQVEEKLFF
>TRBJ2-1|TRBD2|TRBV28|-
TGTGCCAGCAGTTTAAGGGCGGGAGTAGATTACAATGAGCAGTTCTTC
CASSLRAGVDYNEQFF
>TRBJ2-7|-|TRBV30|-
TGTGCCTGGAAGAGGGGGACGGAGCAGTACTTC
CAWKRGTEQYF
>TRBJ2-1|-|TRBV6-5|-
TGTGCCAGCAGTTACCTTCCCTCTTACAATGAGCAGTTCTTC
CASSYLPSYNEQFF
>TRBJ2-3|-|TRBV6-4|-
TGTGCCAGCAGTTTTGAGGGCTCCGGCACAGATACGCAGTATTTT
CASSFEGSGTDTQYF
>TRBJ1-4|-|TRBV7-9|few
TGTTCCAGCAGCTTAGGCCGGGCGGGAGGTGAAAAACTGTTTTTT
CSSSLGRAGGEKLFF
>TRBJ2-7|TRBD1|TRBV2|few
TGTGCCAGCAGCTCCTTAAGGACAGGACCCCACGAGCAGTACTTC
CASSSLRTGPHEQYF
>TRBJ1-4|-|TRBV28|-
TGTGCCAGCAGTTTTGGTCAGGCCGGAAAACTGTTTTTT
CASSFGQAGKLFF
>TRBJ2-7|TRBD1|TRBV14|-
TGTGCCAGCAGCCGGGGACAGGGGGCTAGGTTGGAGTACTTC
CASSRGQGARLEYF
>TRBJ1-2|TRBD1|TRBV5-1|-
TGCGCCAGCAGTTCGGGACAGGGGGACTATGGCTACACCTTC
CASSSGQGDYGYTF
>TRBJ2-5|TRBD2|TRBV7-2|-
TGTGCCAGCAGCGCAGCTGGGCGGGGGGGGCAAGAGACCCAGTACTTC
CASSAAGRGGQETQYF
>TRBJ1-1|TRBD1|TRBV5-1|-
TGCGCCAGCAGGGACGGGACAGCGAACACTGAAGCTTTCTTT
CASRDGTANTEAFF